This is a list of T cell receptor beta chains from one sample in a study of blood T cell repertoires in COVID-19. Libraries were prepared by immunoSEQ multiplex PCR; TCRdb keeps only in-frame clonotypes and omits some of them. The sample records 310,000 or so clones, 80% to 90% being singletons. The sample taken for sequencing was peripheral blood. The receptors were sampled from a man aged 45 to 65 with active or convalescent COVID-19. CDR3s include the opening cysteine and the closing phenylalanine or tryptophan. The D gene is left open where the match is weak. Expanded clones are given a class, and other clones once, few, many or no size at all.

d_gene	v_gene	abundance	j_gene	CDR3aa	CDR3nt
TRBD2	TRBV15	-	TRBJ2-1	CATSRETLAGGLYNEQFF	TGTGCCACCAGCAGAGAGACCCTAGCGGGAGGGTTGTACAATGAGCAGTTCTTC
-	TRBV28	-	TRBJ1-5	CASSLLENQPQHF	TGTGCCAGCAGTTTACTGGAGAATCAGCCCCAGCATTTT
-	TRBV6-5	-	TRBJ1-2	CASSFTGSYYGYTF	TGTGCCAGCAGTTTCACCGGGTCATACTATGGCTACACCTTC
TRBD1	TRBV25-1	-	TRBJ1-6	CASSAQGGFGSPLHF	TGTGCCAGCAGTGCTCAGGGGGGATTCGGTTCACCCCTCCACTTT
-	TRBV28	-	TRBJ1-4	CASSFPGSLPATNEKLFF	TGTGCCAGCAGTTTTCCGGGTTCGCTCCCTGCAACTAATGAAAAACTGTTTTTT
TRBD2	TRBV10-2	-	TRBJ2-1	CASSEGGGNEQFF	TGCGCCAGCAGTGAGGGCGGGGGCAATGAGCAGTTCTTC
-	TRBV6-5	-	TRBJ2-1	CASRTNNYNEQFF	TGTGCCAGCCGGACTAATAACTACAATGAGCAGTTCTTC
-	TRBV7-2	once	TRBJ1-2	CASSLGSRNYGYTF	TGTGCCAGCAGCTTAGGTTCTAGGAACTATGGCTACACCTTC
-	TRBV15	-	TRBJ1-5	CATSRVMGGYGQPQHF	TGTGCCACCAGCAGAGTGATGGGGGGGTACGGTCAGCCCCAGCATTTT
TRBD1	TRBV5-6	-	TRBJ1-4	CASSFDRANEKLFF	TGTGCCAGCAGCTTCGACAGGGCGAATGAAAAACTGTTTTTT
-	TRBV2	-	TRBJ1-2	CASGGNLLDGYTF	TGTGCCAGCGGGGGGAACCTATTAGATGGCTACACCTTC
-	TRBV5-4	-	TRBJ1-1	CASSSIGQNGTEAFF	TGTGCCAGCAGCTCGATCGGACAGAACGGGACTGAAGCTTTCTTT
TRBD2	TRBV27	-	TRBJ2-1	CASSSRSSGEQFF	TGTGCCAGCAGTTCCCGATCTAGCGGAGAGCAGTTCTTC
-	TRBV3-1/TRBV3-2	-	TRBJ1-2	CASSQDWGDYGYTF	TGTGCCAGCAGCCAAGACTGGGGGGATTATGGCTACACCTTC
TRBD2	TRBV6-2/TRBV6-3	-	TRBJ2-7	CASSTTSREQYF	TGTGCCAGCAGTACGACTAGCCGGGAGCAGTACTTC
TRBD1	TRBV9	-	TRBJ2-3	CASSPPRGTGLRDAQYF	TGTGCCAGCAGCCCCCCCAGAGGGACAGGGTTACGGGATGCGCAGTATTTT
TRBD2	TRBV5-6	-	TRBJ2-5	CASSPLIAGVVQETQYF	TGTGCCAGCAGCCCCCTCATAGCGGGAGTTGTTCAAGAGACCCAGTACTTC
TRBD1	TRBV18	-	TRBJ2-7	CASSPGQGPPYEQYF	TGTGCCAGCTCACCGGGACAGGGGCCCCCCTACGAGCAGTACTTC
TRBD2	TRBV7-6	few	TRBJ2-1	CASSLALSGRGSEQFF	TGTGCCAGCAGCTTAGCGCTGAGCGGGAGGGGGAGTGAGCAGTTCTTC
-	TRBV6-6	-	TRBJ1-5	CASSPLSSAADQPQHF	TGTGCCAGCAGCCCCCTTAGCTCAGCTGCAGATCAGCCCCAGCATTTT
-	TRBV7-6	-	TRBJ2-1	CASSLISSSYNEQFF	TGTGCCAGCAGCTTAATCTCCAGCTCCTACAATGAGCAGTTCTTC
TRBD1	TRBV10-3	-	TRBJ2-5	CAIRLTGEETQYF	TGTGCCATCAGGTTGACAGGGGAAGAGACCCAGTACTTC
-	TRBV7-2	-	TRBJ1-4	CASSLHGVNEKLFF	TGTGCCAGCAGCTTACACGGGGTTAATGAAAAACTGTTTTTT
-	TRBV5-1	-	TRBJ2-2	CASRVRAGGELFF	TGCGCCAGTCGCGTGAGGGCCGGCGGGGAGCTGTTTTTT
-	TRBV29-1	-	TRBJ1-4	CSVHGSGSANEKLFF	TGCAGCGTCCACGGGTCCGGCTCGGCGAATGAAAAACTGTTTTTT
TRBD1	TRBV2	-	TRBJ1-1	CASRGQVEAFF	TGTGCCAGCAGGGGACAGGTTGAAGCTTTCTTT
TRBD1	TRBV24-1	-	TRBJ2-5	CATSDQTGQQETQYF	TGTGCCACCAGTGACCAGACAGGGCAACAAGAGACCCAGTACTTC
-	TRBV7-9	once	TRBJ2-4	CASSPALRGHLKNIQYF	TGTGCCAGCAGCCCGGCACTGAGGGGACACCTAAAAAACATTCAGTACTTC
-	TRBV21-1	-	TRBJ1-4	CASWRGTGVANEKLFF	TGTGCCAGCTGGAGAGGGACAGGAGTTGCTAATGAAAAACTGTTTTTT
-	TRBV29-1	-	TRBJ2-3	CSARLQGKLSTDTQYF	TGCAGCGCGCGATTACAGGGAAAGCTCAGCACAGATACGCAGTATTTT
-	TRBV15	once	TRBJ2-7	CATSRASRTYEQYF	TGTGCCACCAGCAGAGCAAGCCGAACCTACGAGCAGTACTTC
TRBD1	TRBV28	-	TRBJ1-2	CASRSGQSYYGYTF	TGTGCCAGCAGATCGGGACAGAGCTACTATGGCTACACCTTC